This T cell receptor (beta chain) is drawn from a study of T cells in tuberculosis. For the study at large: In South Africa, adults with active tuberculosis were compared with IGRA-negative and latently infected IGRA-positive adolescents. Study-wide findings and caveats: Active tuberculosis alpha repertoires lay closer to GMM-specific TCRs than controls'.

Time point here: new active TB diagnosis, blood taken before or within 7 days of starting treatment. Each clinical donor contributed on average about 92,000 T cells from unsorted cryopreserved PBMC. Generated by immunoSEQ multiplex PCR, the TCRdb table keeps only in-frame clones and is missing some. The table shows some 31,000 clones, with 86% occurring only once. Germline lookup yields CDR1 SGHTA and CDR2 FQGNSA. This CDR3 contains 14 residues. Trimming removed 0 bases from V and 2 bases from J, with 6 bases in between. Details on this clone: Antigen specificity is unknown.

Sequenced material: PBMCs, taken at tuberculosis diagnosis. This clonotype originated in an adult with tuberculosis. The chain has TRBV7-2 and TRBJ2-3, with D unclear. Here the CDR3 DNA reads TGTGCCAGCAGCTTAGCCTATAACACAGATACGCAGTATTTT. Encoded protein: CASSLAYNTDTQYF.